This is a list of T cell receptor beta chains from one sample in a study of shared clonotypes between healthy human individuals. Assay: immunoSEQ multiplex PCR; the TCRdb copy retains only in-frame clones and omits some. The sample contains over 2 million clones, 85% to 95% of which appear only once. Sequencing used naive CD4+ T cells from PBMCs. The receptors originated from a man younger than 35 in good health. Some clones in this sample may be carry-over from other donors' samples. CDR3s include the opening cysteine and the closing phenylalanine or tryptophan. D genes are given only for firm matches.

>TRBD1|TRBV5-1|TRBJ1-2
CASSPEGTGKDYGYTF
>TRBD1|TRBV2|TRBJ1-1
CASIWDRDTEAFF
>.|TRBV4-1|TRBJ1-4
CASSQVGLPGEKLFF
>.|TRBV28|TRBJ1-5
CASSVSRGPSNQPQHF
>TRBD2|TRBV28|TRBJ2-7
CASSLPGGGTTSYEQYF
>TRBD2|TRBV28|TRBJ2-1
CASSQPGLAANEQFF
>.|TRBV20-1|TRBJ2-1
CSATENEQFF
>.|TRBV18|TRBJ2-3
CASSLEGLGTDTQYF
>.|TRBV11-3|TRBJ2-5
CASSARSGLDQETQYF
>.|TRBV10-3|TRBJ2-7
CAISASLQGTEQYF
>.|TRBV5-4|TRBJ2-1
CASSRARVSYNEQFF
>TRBD2|TRBV7-8|TRBJ2-1
CASSLVGGRGYNEQFF
>.|TRBV7-3|TRBJ2-7
CASSLTGGYEQYF
>TRBD2|TRBV5-1|TRBJ2-7
CASSPQPTSGAVYEQYF
>.|TRBV27|TRBJ1-4
CASSLSRVGRGTNEKLFF
>TRBD2|TRBV4-3|TRBJ2-2
CASGAKISGSASGELFF
>.|TRBV6-1|TRBJ2-2
CASSDRADGELFF
>TRBD2|TRBV15|TRBJ2-2
CATSRGLPSGGPGELFF
>TRBD1|TRBV7-9|TRBJ1-1
CASRPGTGKNTEAFF
>TRBD1|TRBV6-5|TRBJ2-7
CASRTGPNSYEQYF
>.|TRBV7-9|TRBJ2-7
CASSLLPYEQYF
>TRBD2|TRBV10-3|TRBJ2-1
CAIRPGLAAYNEQFF
>TRBD1|TRBV30|TRBJ2-2
CAWRGVGQGVGELFF
>.|TRBV29-1|TRBJ2-5
CSVQPPSETQYF
>.|TRBV7-2|TRBJ2-3
CASSPLPRDATQYF
>.|TRBV7-2|TRBJ1-4
CASSPGGARINEKLFF